Below, 12 T cell receptor beta chains from the same sample are listed, as sequenced in a study of T cells after yellow fever vaccination. TCRdb re-derived calls from the 5' RACE reads in MiXCR, one entry per CDR3 protein. The sample lists 550,000 to 750,000 distinct CDR3 sequences; less than 15% were seen once. Sequencing was performed on PBMCs, taken on the day of the yellow fever booster vaccination. These TCRs come from a young man who received the YFV17D yellow fever vaccine.

This clonotype was found a few times. The rearrangement uses TRBV4-3 and TRBJ2-5; 8 bases fit TRBD2. Germline V CDR1 and CDR2: LGHNA, YSLEER. With V trimmed by 0 bases and J by 5 bases, 11 bases remained unmatched. The CDR3 totals 17 residues. CDR3 nucleotides: TGCGCCAGCAGCCAAGATTTAGGAGCGGGAGTACCGGAGACCCAGTACTTC. Amino acids: CASSQDLGAGVPETQYF.

This clonotype was observed a handful of times. This chain uses TRBV5-1 with TRBJ2-1; perhaps TRBD2 as D (5 bases). Trimming pared 1 base from V and 6 bases from J, leaving 8 bases between. From germline, CDR1 is SGHRS and CDR2 YFSETQ. The CDR3 has 13 amino acids. DNA for the CDR3: TGCGCCAGCAGCTTGTGGACTGGCAATGAGCAGTTCTTC. Translating it yields CASSLWTGNEQFF.

This clonotype was observed a few times. Written as DNA, the CDR3 is TGTGCCACCAGACCGACAGGGGGCATGTCGAACACCGGGGAGCTGTTTTTT. Translation gives CATRPTGGMSNTGELFF. V is TRBV15 and J is TRBJ2-2, with TRBD1 identical over 10 bases. The ends lost 6 bases at V and 0 bases at J; junction bases unmatched: 7. The V gene's germline CDR1 is LNHNV and CDR2 YYDKDF (reference sequence). The CDR3 consists of 17 residues.

This clonotype has only a few counts. This chain connects TRBV12-3 or TRBV12-4 to TRBJ2-1, with 10 bases identical to TRBD2. There are 16 residues in the CDR3. After removal of 0 bases from V and 4 bases from J, the junction contained 3 bases not matched to a gene. The CDR3 sequence: CASSLAFSGRYNEQFF. CDR3 nucleotide sequence: TGTGCCAGCAGTTTAGCCTTTAGCGGGAGGTACAATGAGCAGTTCTTC.

CDR3 sequence reads: CASSPRDWANEQFF. CDR3 DNA sequence: TGTGCCAGCAGTCCGCGGGACTGGGCAAATGAGCAGTTCTTC. The chain combines TRBV6-1 with TRBJ2-1, with D perhaps matching TRBD2 (6 bases). This CDR3 contains 14 residues. In germline, CDR1 is MNHNS, CDR2 SASEGT. V shed 5 bases and J shed 7 bases, with 15 bases lying between them.

This clonotype was seen a handful of times. The V call is TRBV2, the J call TRBJ2-2; 7 positions agree with TRBD2. V shed 7 bases, J shed 1 base, and the junction held 6 bases outside the gene matches. Germline CDR1 SNHLY, CDR2 FYNNEI. CDR3 size: 15 residues. In nucleotides, the CDR3 is TGTGCCAGCACCGGACGCGGGAGGAACACCGGGGAGCTGTTTTTT. This translates into CASTGRGRNTGELFF. Supplemented by reference TRBV2 and TRBJ2-2, the full variable domain reads EPEVTQTPSHQVTQMGQEVILRCVPISNHLYFYWYRQILGQKVEFLVSFYNNEISEKSEIFDDQFSVERPDGSNFTLKIRSTKLEDSAMYFCASTGRGRNTGELFFGEGSRLTVL.

This clonotype was seen only a few times. This sequence joins TRBV29-1 and TRBJ2-1; D perhaps matches TRBD1 (6 bases). CDR1 is SQVTM and CDR2 is ANQGSEA in the germline V gene. CDR3 size: 14 residues. V lost 5 bases to trimming and J lost 4 bases, with 15 bases between them. The CDR3 region is CSVMTGGVYNEQFF. DNA of the CDR3: TGCAGCGTTATGACAGGAGGAGTATACAATGAGCAGTTCTTC.

The J gene is TRBJ2-5, the V gene TRBV6-1; D could derive from TRBD1 or TRBD2 (7 bases each). Germline V gene lookup returns CDR1 MNHNS and CDR2 SASEGT. The V and J ends lost 5 bases and 2 bases respectively, with 18 bases between them. This CDR3 contains 16 residues. In DNA, the CDR3 is TGTGCCAGCAGTACAACAGGGGTCGGGGGGCAAGAGACCCAGTACTTC. Translated, it gives CASSTTGVGGQETQYF.

This clonotype was recorded a few times. The chain has TRBV5-1 and TRBJ2-3, with 11 bases fitting TRBD2. J was trimmed by 0 bases and V by 0 bases; bases with no gene match: 12. Per germline, CDR1 SGHRS and CDR2 YFSETQ. This CDR3 spans 20 amino acids. CDR3 nucleotides: TGCGCCAGCAGCTTGGGACTAGCGGGACCTTCATCACCTAGCACAGATACGCAGTATTTT. Amino acid sequence: CASSLGLAGPSSPSTDTQYF.

In its sample, this clonotype was seen a few times. The CDR3 nucleotides are TGTGCCAGCTCACCTGGAAAGGGGCAAGAGACCCAGTACTTC. This codes for CASSPGKGQETQYF. V gene TRBV18 combines with J gene TRBJ2-5; tentative D call: TRBD1 (5 bases). V lost 3 bases to trimming and J lost 2 bases, with 10 bases between them. The CDR3 length is 14 residues. Germline lookup yields CDR1 KGHSH and CDR2 LQKENI.

This clonotype was seen only a few times. The chain carries TRBV14 and TRBJ2-1; D unclear. Trimming took 0 bases from V and 5 from J, leaving 11 bases between them. The CDR3 runs to 15 residues. Germline CDR1 reads SGHDN; CDR2 reads FVKESK. The CDR3 region is CASSQDRQVNNEQFF. CDR3 in DNA: TGTGCCAGCAGCCAAGATCGGCAGGTGAACAATGAGCAGTTCTTC.

The chain carries TRBV20-1 and TRBJ2-5; 8 bases map to TRBD2. CDR1 and CDR2 from the germline V gene are DFQATT and SNEGSKA (reference sequence). V shed 6 bases and J 5 bases; nucleotides not matched to a gene: 14. This CDR3 has 15 residues. Written as DNA, the CDR3 is TGCAGTGCCAGGATGCCGGGGGGGACCCGGGAGACCCAGTACTTC. Translating gives CSARMPGGTRETQYF.